These T cell receptor beta chains were read from a single sample in a study of T cells in Graves' hyperthyroidism and ophthalmopathy. TCRdb reanalysed the multiplex PCR reads using MiXCR and keeps one entry per CDR3 protein. Among a few hundred thousand distinct CDR3 sequences, more than 14% were seen once, and the ten largest hold 13%. The specimen sequenced was blood. These receptors all come from a woman between 40 and 55 years old with Graves' hyperthyroidism that later progressed to Graves' ophthalmopathy. The conserved cysteine and the conserved F or W are not part of the CDR3 here.

V	J	CDR3
TRBV19	TRBJ2-1	ASTDGSSRGNEQF
TRBV7-2	TRBJ2-7	ASSSETGFIRLHTKGEQY
TRBV15	TRBJ2-1	ATSRGGLVGEQF
TRBV20-1	TRBJ2-5	SAEMIEFQETQY
TRBV12-3/TRBV12-4	TRBJ1-5	ASSSQGGGNQPQH
TRBV20-1	TRBJ1-1	SARDLGIEAF
TRBV20-1	TRBJ2-7	SAQTDLGPKAYYEQY
TRBV28	TRBJ2-7	ASNELTATYWQY
TRBV3-1	TRBJ2-7	ASSQGSGAYEQY
TRBV20-1	TRBJ2-1	SAYSGSRVEQF
TRBV12-3/TRBV12-4	TRBJ1-2	ASSVLRANYGYT